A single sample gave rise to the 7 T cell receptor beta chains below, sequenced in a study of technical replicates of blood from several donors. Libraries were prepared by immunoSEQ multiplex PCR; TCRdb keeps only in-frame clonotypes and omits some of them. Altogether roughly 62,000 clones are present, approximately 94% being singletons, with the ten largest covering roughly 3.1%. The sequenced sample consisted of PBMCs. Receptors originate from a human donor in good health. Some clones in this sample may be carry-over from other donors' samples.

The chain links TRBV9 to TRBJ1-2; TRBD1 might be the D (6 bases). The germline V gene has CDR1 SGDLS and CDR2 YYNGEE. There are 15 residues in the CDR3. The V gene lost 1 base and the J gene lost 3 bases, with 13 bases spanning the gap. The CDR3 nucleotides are TGTGCCAGCAGCGTAATACAGGGCCCAGACTATGGCTACACCTTC. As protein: CASSVIQGPDYGYTF.

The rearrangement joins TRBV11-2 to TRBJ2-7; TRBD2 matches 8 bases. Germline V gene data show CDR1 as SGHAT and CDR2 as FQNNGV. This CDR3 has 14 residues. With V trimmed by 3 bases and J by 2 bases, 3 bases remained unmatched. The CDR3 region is CASSFAGGTYEQYF. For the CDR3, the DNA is TGTGCCAGCAGCTTCGCGGGGGGAACCTACGAGCAGTACTTC.

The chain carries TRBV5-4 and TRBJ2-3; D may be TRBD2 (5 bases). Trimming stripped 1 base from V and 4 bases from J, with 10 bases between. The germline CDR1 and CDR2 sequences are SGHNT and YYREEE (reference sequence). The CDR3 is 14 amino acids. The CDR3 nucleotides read TGTGCCAGCAGCTTGACTAGGTGGGCAGATACGCAGTATTTT. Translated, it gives CASSLTRWADTQYF.

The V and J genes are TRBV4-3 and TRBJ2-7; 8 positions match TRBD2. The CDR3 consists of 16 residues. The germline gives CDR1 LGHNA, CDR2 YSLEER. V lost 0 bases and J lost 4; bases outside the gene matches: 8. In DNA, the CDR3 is TGCGCCAGCAGCCAAGATGCGGCGCGGGGGGAATACGAGCAGTACTTC. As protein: CASSQDAARGEYEQYF.

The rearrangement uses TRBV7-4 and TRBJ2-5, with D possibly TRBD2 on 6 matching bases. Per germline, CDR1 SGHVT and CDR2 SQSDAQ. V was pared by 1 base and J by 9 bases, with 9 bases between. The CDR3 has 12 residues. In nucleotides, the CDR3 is TGTGCCAGCAGCTTAGGGAGGGAAGCCCAGTACTTC. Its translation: CASSLGREAQYF.

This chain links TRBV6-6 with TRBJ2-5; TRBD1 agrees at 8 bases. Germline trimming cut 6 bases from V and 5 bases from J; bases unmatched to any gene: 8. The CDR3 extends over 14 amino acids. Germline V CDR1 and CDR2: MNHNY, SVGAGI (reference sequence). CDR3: CASRSGGILETQYF. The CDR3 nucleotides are TGTGCCAGCAGGTCAGGGGGCATCTTGGAGACCCAGTACTTC.

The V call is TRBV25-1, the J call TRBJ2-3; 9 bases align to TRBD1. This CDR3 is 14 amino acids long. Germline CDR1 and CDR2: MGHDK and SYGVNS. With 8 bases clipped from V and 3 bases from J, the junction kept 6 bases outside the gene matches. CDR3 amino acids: CASGGGTGTDTQYF. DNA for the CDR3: TGTGCCAGCGGGGGGGGGACAGGGACAGATACGCAGTATTTT.